The 9 T cell receptor beta chains presented below share a single source sample, sequenced in a study of Graves' ophthalmopathy and Graves' hyperthyroidism. For repertoire sequencing, the TCR beta CDR3 regions were amplified from RNA transcripts. A first-round RT-PCR used HTBI primers, followed by a second-round multiplex PCR. TCRdb called the multiplex PCR reads again in MiXCR, with one record for every CDR3 protein. The sample lists about 700,000 distinct CDR3 sequences; approximately 40% were seen once. The sample consisted of peripheral blood. These receptors were obtained from an adult man with Graves' ophthalmopathy.

This clonotype has only a few counts. The genes are TRBV4-1 and TRBJ1-5, with D unresolved. V lost 0 bases to trimming and J lost 0 bases, with 6 bases between them. The CDR3 has 15 residues. Germline CDR1 and CDR2: MGHRA and YSYEKL. CDR3 in DNA: TGCGCCAGCAGCCAAGATGGGAATAGCAATCAGCCCCAGCATTTT. Its protein is CASSQDGNSNQPQHF.

This chain joins TRBV7-2 and TRBJ2-7; D gene unclear. The CDR3 is 14 residues long. V lost 5 bases and J 6 bases, leaving 17 bases between the germline ends. CDR1 and CDR2 (germline): SGHTA, FQGNSA. CDR3 in DNA: TGTGCCAGCAGCCCCCGCAGATCCGGGCTCGAGCAGTACTTC. Protein: CASSPRRSGLEQYF.

In this sample, this clonotype turned up a few times. The V call is TRBV20-1, the J call TRBJ2-5; 7 nucleotides line up with TRBD1. The germline gives CDR1 DFQATT, CDR2 SNEGSKA (reference sequence). The length of the CDR3 is 14 residues. Germline trimming cut 6 bases from V and 2 bases from J; bases unmatched to any gene: 9. The CDR3 coding sequence is TGCAGTGCCTTGACAGGGCAAGGGCAAGAGACCCAGTACTTC. Translating gives CSALTGQGQETQYF.

Notes on this clonotype: This probably arose from a read error, given a far larger clone one base away. This chain uses TRBV7-8 with TRBJ1-2; tentative D call: TRBD1 (5 bases). This CDR3 region has 13 residues. Germline V gives CDR1 SGHVS, CDR2 FQNEAQ. CDR3 nucleotides: TGTGCCAGCAGCCTGGGGGGAGGTTATGACTACACCTTC. It translates to CASSLGGGYDYTF.

This clonotype was recorded many times. CDR3 sequence reads: CSVDFGTPSYGYTF. Here the CDR3 DNA reads TGCAGCGTTGACTTCGGGACACCCAGCTATGGCTACACCTTC. The chain carries TRBV29-1 and TRBJ1-2; possibly TRBD1 for D (6 bases). Germline CDR1 is SQVTM and CDR2 is ANQGSEA. The CDR3 has 14 residues. V was clipped by 3 bases and J by 4 bases, with 15 bases between them. Using reference TRBV29-1 and TRBJ1-2 for the parts outside the CDR3, the full variable domain is SAVISQKPSRDICQRGTSLTIQCQVDSQVTMMFWYRQQPGQSLTLIATANQGSEATYESGFVIDKFPISRPNLTFSTLTVSNMSPEDSSIYLCSVDFGTPSYGYTFGSGTRLTVV.

This clonotype was detected ten times or more. V is TRBV29-1 and J is TRBJ1-1; D gene uncertain. The germline gives CDR1 SQVTM, CDR2 ANQGSEA. Trimming took off 3 bases at V and 7 bases at J, with 12 bases between the two ends. The CDR3 loop spans 12 amino acids. Written as DNA, the CDR3 is TGCAGCGTTGAGCGGGAGGAAGATGAAGCTTTCTTT. Protein sequence: CSVEREEDEAFF.

This clonotype was seen just once. The rearrangement uses TRBV29-1 and TRBJ1-4, with D unclear. V dropped 8 bases and J dropped 5 bases, with 15 bases sitting between them. The CDR3 sequence is 13 residues long. Germline V gene sequence: CDR1 SQVTM, CDR2 ANQGSEA. CDR3 bases: TGCAGCCAAGATGGGAATATGAATGAAAAACTGTTTTTT. As protein: CSQDGNMNEKLFF. The entire variable domain, with the rest obtained from reference TRBV29-1 and TRBJ1-4, is as follows: SAVISQKPSRDICQRGTSLTIQCQVDSQVTMMFWYRQQPGQSLTLIATANQGSEATYESGFVIDKFPISRPNLTFSTLTVSNMSPEDSSIYLCSQDGNMNEKLFFGSGTQLSVL.

J is TRBJ1-1 and V is TRBV14, with no clear D. Trimming stripped 1 base from V and 7 bases from J, with 16 bases between. The CDR3 spans 15 residues. The V gene's germline CDR1 is SGHDN and CDR2 FVKESK. For the CDR3, the DNA is TGTGCCAGCAGCCAAGCGTACTGGGCAACTAATGAAGCTTTCTTT. Its translation is CASSQAYWATNEAFF.

This clonotype was counted between two and nine times. The chain is built from TRBV5-6 and TRBJ2-5, with 14 bases aligning to TRBD2. With V trimmed by 0 bases and J by 4 bases, 5 bases remained unmatched. The germline V gene encodes CDR1 SGHDT and CDR2 YYEEEE. The CDR3 runs to 17 residues. CDR3 sequence: CASSLATGLAGAETQYF. In DNA, the CDR3 is TGTGCCAGCAGCTTGGCGACGGGACTAGCGGGAGCAGAGACCCAGTACTTC.